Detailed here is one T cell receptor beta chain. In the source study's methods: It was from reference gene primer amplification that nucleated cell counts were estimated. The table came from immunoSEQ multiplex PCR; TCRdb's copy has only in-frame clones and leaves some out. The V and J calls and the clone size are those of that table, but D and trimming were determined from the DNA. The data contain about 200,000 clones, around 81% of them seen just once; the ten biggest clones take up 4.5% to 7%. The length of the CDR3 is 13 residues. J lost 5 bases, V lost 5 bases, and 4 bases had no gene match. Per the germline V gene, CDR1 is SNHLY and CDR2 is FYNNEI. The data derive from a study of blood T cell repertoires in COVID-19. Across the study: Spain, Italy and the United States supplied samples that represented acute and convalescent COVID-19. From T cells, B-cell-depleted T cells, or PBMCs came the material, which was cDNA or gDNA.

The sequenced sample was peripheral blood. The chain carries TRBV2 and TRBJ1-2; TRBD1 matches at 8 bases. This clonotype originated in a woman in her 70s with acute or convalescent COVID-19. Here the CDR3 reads CASSRTGLYGYTF. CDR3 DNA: TGTGCCAGCAGTAGGACAGGGCTTTATGGCTACACCTTC. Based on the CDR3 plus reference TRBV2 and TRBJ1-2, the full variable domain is EPEVTQTPSHQVTQMGQEVILRCVPISNHLYFYWYRQILGQKVEFLVSFYNNEISEKSEIFDDQFSVERPDGSNFTLKIRSTKLEDSAMYFCASSRTGLYGYTFGSGTRLTVV.